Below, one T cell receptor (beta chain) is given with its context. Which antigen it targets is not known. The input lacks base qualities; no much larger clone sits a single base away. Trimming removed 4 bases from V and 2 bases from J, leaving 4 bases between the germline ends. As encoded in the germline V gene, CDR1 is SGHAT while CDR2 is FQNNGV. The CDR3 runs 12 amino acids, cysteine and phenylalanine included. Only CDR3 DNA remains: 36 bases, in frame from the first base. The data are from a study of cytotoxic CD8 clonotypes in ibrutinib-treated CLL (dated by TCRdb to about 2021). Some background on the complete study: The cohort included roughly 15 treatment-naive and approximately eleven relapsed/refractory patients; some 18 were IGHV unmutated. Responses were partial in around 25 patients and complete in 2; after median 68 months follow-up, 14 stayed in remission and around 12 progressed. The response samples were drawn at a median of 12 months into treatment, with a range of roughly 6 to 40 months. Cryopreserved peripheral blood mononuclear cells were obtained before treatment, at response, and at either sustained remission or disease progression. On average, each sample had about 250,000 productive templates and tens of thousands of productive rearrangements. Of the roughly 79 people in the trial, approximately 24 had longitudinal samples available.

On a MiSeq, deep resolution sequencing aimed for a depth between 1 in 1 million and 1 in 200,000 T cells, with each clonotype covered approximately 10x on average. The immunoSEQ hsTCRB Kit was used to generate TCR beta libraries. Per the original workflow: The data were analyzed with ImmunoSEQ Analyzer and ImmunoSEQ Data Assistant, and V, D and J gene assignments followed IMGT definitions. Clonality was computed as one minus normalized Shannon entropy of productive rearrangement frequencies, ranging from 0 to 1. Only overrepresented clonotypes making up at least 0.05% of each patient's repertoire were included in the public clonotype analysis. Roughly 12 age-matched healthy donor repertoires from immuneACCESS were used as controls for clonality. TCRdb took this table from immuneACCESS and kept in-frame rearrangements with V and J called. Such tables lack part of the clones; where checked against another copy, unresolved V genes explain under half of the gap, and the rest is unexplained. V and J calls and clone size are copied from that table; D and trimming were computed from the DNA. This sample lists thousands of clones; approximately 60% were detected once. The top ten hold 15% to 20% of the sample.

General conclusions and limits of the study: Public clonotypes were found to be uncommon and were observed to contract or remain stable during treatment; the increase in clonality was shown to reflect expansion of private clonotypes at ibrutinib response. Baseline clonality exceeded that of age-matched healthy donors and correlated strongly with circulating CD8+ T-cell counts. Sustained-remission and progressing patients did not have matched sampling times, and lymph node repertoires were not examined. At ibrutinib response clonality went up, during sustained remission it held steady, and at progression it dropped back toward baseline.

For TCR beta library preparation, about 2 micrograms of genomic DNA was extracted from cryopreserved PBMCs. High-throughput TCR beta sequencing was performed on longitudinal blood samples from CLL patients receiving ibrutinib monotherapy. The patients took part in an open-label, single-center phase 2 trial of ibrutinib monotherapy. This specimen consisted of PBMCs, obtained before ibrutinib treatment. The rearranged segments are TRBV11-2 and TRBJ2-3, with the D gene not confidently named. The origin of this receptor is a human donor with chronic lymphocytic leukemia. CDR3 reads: CASSSITDTQYF. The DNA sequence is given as TGTGCCAGCAGCTCTATCACAGATACGCAGTATTTT. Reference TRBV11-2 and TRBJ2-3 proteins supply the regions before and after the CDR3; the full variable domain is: EAGVAQSPRYKIIEKRQSVAFWCNPISGHATLYWYQQILGQGPKLLIQFQNNGVVDDSQLPKDRFSAERLKGVDSTLKIQPAKLEDSAVYLCASSSITDTQYFGPGTRLTVL.